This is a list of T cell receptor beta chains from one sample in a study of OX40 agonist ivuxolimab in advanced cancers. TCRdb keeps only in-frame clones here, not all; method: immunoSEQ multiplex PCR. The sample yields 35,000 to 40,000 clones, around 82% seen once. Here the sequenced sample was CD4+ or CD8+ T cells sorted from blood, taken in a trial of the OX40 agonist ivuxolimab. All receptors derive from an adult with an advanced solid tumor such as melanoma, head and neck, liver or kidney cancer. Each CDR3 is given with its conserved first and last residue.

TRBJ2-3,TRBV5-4,CASSSSGSADTQYF
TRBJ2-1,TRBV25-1,CASTRLAGSYNEQFF
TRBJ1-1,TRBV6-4,CASSPGWDTTEAFF
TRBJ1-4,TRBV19,CASSIEGTGHRKLFF
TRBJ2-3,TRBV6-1,CASSFPGRTDTQYF
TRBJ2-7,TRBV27,CASSFQGRVYEQYF
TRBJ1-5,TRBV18,CASSPQDNQPQHF
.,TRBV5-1,CASTTGTVEDYEQYF
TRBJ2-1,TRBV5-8,CASSLRSSYNEQFF
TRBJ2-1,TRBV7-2,CASSLGAGTEQFF
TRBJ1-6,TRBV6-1,CASGGVGGWSYNSPLHF